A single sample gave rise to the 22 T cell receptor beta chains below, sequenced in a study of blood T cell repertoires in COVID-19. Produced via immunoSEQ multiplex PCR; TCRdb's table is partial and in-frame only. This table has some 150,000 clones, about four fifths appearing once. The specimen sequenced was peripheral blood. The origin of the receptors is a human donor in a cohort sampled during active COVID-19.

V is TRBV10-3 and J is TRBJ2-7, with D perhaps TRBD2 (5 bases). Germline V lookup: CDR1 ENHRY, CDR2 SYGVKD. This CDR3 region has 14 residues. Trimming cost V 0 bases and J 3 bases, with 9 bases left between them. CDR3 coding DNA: TGTGCCATCAGTGAGTCGGGAGAGGTCTACGAGCAGTACTTC. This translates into CAISESGEVYEQYF.

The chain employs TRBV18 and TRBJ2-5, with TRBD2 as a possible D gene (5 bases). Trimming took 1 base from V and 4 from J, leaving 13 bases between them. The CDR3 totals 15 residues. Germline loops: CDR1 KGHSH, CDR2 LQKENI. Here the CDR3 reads CASSPLFVEGETQYF. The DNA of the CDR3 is TGTGCCAGCTCACCACTTTTCGTAGAGGGAGAGACCCAGTACTTC.

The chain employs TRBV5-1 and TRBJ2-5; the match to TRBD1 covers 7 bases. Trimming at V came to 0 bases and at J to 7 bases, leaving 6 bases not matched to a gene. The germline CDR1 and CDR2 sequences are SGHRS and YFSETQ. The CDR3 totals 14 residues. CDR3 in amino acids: CASSLGTPGGTQYF. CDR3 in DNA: TGCGCCAGCAGCTTGGGGACCCCAGGGGGGACCCAGTACTTC.

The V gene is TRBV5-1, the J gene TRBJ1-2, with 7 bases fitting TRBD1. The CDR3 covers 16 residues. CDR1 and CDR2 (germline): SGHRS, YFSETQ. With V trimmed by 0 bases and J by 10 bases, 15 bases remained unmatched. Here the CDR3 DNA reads TGCGCCAGCAGCTTGGGGGCCCTGACAGGGAGCCTCGCCTACACCTTC. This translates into CASSLGALTGSLAYTF.

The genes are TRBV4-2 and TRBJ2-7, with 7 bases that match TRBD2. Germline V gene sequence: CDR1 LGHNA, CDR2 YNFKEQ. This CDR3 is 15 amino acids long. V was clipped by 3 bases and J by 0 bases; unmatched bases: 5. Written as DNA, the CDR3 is TGTGCCAGCAGCCAGACTAGCAAAAGCTCCTACGAGCAGTACTTC. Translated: CASSQTSKSSYEQYF.

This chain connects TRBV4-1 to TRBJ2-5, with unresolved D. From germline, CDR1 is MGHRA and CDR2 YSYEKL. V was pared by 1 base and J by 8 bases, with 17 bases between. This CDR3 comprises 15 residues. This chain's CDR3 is CASSQVPTAVDTQYF. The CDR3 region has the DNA TGCGCCAGCAGCCAAGTCCCCACCGCAGTCGATACCCAGTACTTC.

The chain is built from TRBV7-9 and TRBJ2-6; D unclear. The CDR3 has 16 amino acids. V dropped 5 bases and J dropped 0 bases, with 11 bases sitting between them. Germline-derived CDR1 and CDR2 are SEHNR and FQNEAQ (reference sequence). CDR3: CASSRSMSSGANVLTF. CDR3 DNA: TGTGCCAGCAGCCGGAGTATGAGCTCTGGGGCCAACGTCCTGACTTTC. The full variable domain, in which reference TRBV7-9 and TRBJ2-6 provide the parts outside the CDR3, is DTGVSQNPRHKITKRGQNVTFRCDPISEHNRLYWYRQTLGQGPEFLTYFQNEAQLEKSRLLSDRFSAERPKGSFSTLEIQRTEQGDSAMYLCASSRSMSSGANVLTFGAGSRLTVL.

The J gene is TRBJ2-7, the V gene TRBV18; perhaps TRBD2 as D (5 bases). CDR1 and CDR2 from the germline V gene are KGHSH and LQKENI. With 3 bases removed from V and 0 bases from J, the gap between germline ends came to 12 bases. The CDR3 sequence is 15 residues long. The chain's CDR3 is CASSPGGGPSYEQYF. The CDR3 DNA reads TGTGCCAGCTCACCGGGTGGCGGGCCCTCCTACGAGCAGTACTTC. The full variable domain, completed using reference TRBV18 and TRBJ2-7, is NAGVMQNPRHLVRRRGQEARLRCSPMKGHSHVYWYRQLPEEGLKFMVYLQKENIIDESGMPKERFSAEFPKEGPSILRIQQVVRGDSAAYFCASSPGGGPSYEQYFGPGTRLTVT.

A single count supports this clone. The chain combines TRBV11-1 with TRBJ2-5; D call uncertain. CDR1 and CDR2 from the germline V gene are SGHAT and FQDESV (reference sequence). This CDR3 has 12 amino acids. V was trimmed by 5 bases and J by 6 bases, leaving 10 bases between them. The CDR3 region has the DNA TGTGCCAGCAGCCGAACTATAAAGACCCAGTACTTC. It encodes CASSRTIKTQYF.

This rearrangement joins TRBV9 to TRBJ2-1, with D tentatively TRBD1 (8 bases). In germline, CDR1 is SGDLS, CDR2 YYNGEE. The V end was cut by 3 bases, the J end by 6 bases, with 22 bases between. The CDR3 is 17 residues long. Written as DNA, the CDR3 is TGTGCCAGCAGCGCTTACAGGGGGGGGACTCGAAGCAATGAGCAGTTCTTC. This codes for CASSAYRGGTRSNEQFF.

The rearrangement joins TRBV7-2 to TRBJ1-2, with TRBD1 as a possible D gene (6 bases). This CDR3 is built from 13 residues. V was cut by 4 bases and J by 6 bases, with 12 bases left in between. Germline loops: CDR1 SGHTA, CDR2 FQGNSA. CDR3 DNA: TGTGCCAGCAGCTCGCGACAGGTGGATGGCTACACCTTC. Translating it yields CASSSRQVDGYTF.

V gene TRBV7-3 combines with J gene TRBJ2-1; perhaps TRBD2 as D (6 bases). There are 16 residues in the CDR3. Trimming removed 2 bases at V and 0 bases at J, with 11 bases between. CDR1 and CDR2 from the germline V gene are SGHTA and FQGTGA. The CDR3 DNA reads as TGTGCCAGCAGCTTACTAGCGCGGAGCTCCTACAATGAGCAGTTCTTC. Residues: CASSLLARSSYNEQFF. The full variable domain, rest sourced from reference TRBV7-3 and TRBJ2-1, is GAGVSQTPSNKVTEKGKYVELRCDPISGHTALYWYRQSLGQGPEFLIYFQGTGAADDSGLPNDRFFAVRPEGSVSTLKIQRTERGDSAVYLCASSLLARSSYNEQFFGPGTRLTVL.

The CDR3 DNA reads TGTGCCAGCAGTGTTCTAGCGGGTGGGCACAATGAGCAGTTCTTC. This gives the protein CASSVLAGGHNEQFF. The J gene is TRBJ2-1, the V gene TRBV2; 8 bases fit TRBD2. The CDR3 extends over 15 amino acids. Germline lookup yields CDR1 SNHLY and CDR2 FYNNEI. The trim removed 4 bases at V and 5 bases at J, leaving 7 bases unmatched. The full variable domain, in which reference TRBV2 and TRBJ2-1 provide the parts outside the CDR3, is EPEVTQTPSHQVTQMGQEVILRCVPISNHLYFYWYRQILGQKVEFLVSFYNNEISEKSEIFDDQFSVERPDGSNFTLKIRSTKLEDSAMYFCASSVLAGGHNEQFFGPGTRLTVL.

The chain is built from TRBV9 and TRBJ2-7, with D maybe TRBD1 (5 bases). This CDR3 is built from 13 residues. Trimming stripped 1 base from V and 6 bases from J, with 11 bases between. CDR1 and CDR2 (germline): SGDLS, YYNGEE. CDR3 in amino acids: CASSVTGGSEQYF. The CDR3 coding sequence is TGTGCCAGCAGCGTAACAGGTGGTTCCGAGCAGTACTTC. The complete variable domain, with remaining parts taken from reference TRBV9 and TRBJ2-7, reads DSGVTQTPKHLITATGQRVTLRCSPRSGDLSVYWYQQSLDQGLQFLIQYYNGEERAKGNILERFSAQQFPDLHSELNLSSLELGDSALYFCASSVTGGSEQYFGPGTRLTVT.

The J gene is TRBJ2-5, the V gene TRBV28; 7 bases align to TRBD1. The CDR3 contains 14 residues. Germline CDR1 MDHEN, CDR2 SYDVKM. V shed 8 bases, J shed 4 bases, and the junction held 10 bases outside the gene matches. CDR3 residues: CASLKGTVGETQYF. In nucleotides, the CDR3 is TGTGCCAGCCTAAAAGGGACAGTCGGAGAGACCCAGTACTTC.

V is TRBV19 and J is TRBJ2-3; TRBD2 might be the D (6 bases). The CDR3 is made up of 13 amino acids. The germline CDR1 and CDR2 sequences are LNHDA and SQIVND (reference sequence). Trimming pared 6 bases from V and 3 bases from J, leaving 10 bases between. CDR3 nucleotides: TGTGCCAGTAGCGGGAGTGCGACAGATACGCAGTATTTT. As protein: CASSGSATDTQYF.

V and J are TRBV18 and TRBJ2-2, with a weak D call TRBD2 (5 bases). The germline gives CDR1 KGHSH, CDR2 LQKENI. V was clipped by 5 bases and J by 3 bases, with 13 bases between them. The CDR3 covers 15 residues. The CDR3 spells CASSAGPADTGELFF. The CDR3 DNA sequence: TGTGCCAGCTCAGCGGGCCCGGCGGACACCGGGGAGCTGTTTTTT.

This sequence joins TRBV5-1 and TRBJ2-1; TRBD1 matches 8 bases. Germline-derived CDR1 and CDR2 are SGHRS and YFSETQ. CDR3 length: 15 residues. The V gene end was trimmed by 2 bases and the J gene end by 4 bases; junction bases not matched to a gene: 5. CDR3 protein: CASSFDRGTYNEQFF. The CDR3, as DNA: TGCGCCAGCAGCTTCGACAGGGGCACATACAATGAGCAGTTCTTC.

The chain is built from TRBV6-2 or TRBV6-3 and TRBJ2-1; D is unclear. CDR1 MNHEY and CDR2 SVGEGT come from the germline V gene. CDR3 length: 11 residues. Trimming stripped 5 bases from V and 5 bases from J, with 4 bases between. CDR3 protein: CASSLNNEQFF. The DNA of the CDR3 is TGTGCCAGCAGTCTAAACAATGAGCAGTTCTTC.

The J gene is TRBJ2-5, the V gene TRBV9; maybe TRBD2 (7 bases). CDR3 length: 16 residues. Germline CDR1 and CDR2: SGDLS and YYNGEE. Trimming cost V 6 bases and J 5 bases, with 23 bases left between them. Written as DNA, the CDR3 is TGTGCCAGCACCCCGAGGGGGGGCGCTAAGATGGAGACCCAGTACTTC. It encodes CASTPRGGAKMETQYF. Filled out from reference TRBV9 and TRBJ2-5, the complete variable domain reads DSGVTQTPKHLITATGQRVTLRCSPRSGDLSVYWYQQSLDQGLQFLIQYYNGEERAKGNILERFSAQQFPDLHSELNLSSLELGDSALYFCASTPRGGAKMETQYFGPGTRLLVL.

The DNA of the CDR3 is TGTGCCAGCTCACCACTAGGTGGGATGGGACAGGGTTCCGAGCAGTACTTC. Protein: CASSPLGGMGQGSEQYF. The chain employs TRBV18 and TRBJ2-7, with 9 bases lining up with TRBD1. Germline V gene data show CDR1 as KGHSH and CDR2 as LQKENI. This CDR3 contains 17 residues. V was pared by 1 base and J by 6 bases, with 13 bases of the junction left unmatched.

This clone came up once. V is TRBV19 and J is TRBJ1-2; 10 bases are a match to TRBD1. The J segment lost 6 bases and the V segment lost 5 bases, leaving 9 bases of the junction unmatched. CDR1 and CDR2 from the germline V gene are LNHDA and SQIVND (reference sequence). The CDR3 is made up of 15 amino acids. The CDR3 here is CASSEPGQGRNGYTF. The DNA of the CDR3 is TGTGCCAGTAGTGAACCGGGACAGGGGAGGAATGGCTACACCTTC.